A selection of T cell receptor beta chains follows, all from one sample in a study of T cells in Graves' hyperthyroidism and ophthalmopathy. One entry per CDR3 protein results from TCRdb running MiXCR on the multiplex PCR reads. The table shows fewer than 500,000 distinct CDR3 sequences, with about 14% occurring only once. The sequenced sample was blood. These receptors all come from a man between 18 and 35 years old with Graves' ophthalmopathy. The CDR3 runs from the conserved cysteine through the conserved F or W. The order of the fields is V gene, clone size, J gene, D gene, CDR3 DNA, CDR3 protein. D genes are given only for firm matches. Clone size is given for some rows only: seen once, a few or many times, or a class if the clone is expanded.

TRBV7-8	many	TRBJ1-5	TRBD1	TGTGCCAGCAGCCCCAGGGGGCTTCGCAATCAGCCCCAGCATTTT	CASSPRGLRNQPQHF
TRBV24-1	-	TRBJ2-1	-	TGTGCCACCAGTGATTTGATAAAGCGCAATGAGCAGTCCTTC	CATSDLIKRNEQSF
TRBV27	many	TRBJ2-7	TRBD1	TGTGCCAGCAGCCTCCGACAGGGCTACGAGCAGTACTTC	CASSLRQGYEQYF
TRBV11-3	many	TRBJ1-3	TRBD1	TGTGCCAGCAGCCCGCCAGGGCAGGGGGTTGGAAACACCATATATTTT	CASSPPGQGVGNTIYF
TRBV24-1	-	TRBJ1-5	-	TGTGCCACCAGTGATTACGGGGAAATTGATCAGCCCCAGCATTTT	CATSDYGEIDQPQHF
TRBV7-8	many	TRBJ1-1	-	TGTGCCAGCAGCTTAGACGAGGGGAGGGACGCTGAAGCTTTCTTT	CASSLDEGRDAEAFF
TRBV7-9	many	TRBJ2-1	TRBD2	TGTGCCAGCAGCTTAGATTGGACTAGCGGATACAATGAGCAGTTCTTC	CASSLDWTSGYNEQFF
TRBV11-3	many	TRBJ2-1	TRBD2	TGTGCCAGCAGCTTACGATCTAGCGGAACCTACAATGAGCAGTTCTTC	CASSLRSSGTYNEQFF
TRBV3-1	few	TRBJ1-4	-	TGTGCCAGCAGCCAAGAATCTAATGAAAAACTGTTTTTT	CASSQESNEKLFF
TRBV20-1	-	TRBJ2-7	-	TGCAGTGCCAGCCTGGGGCTAGCAGCCTACGAGCAGTACTTC	CSASLGLAAYEQYF
TRBV5-5	-	TRBJ2-2	-	TGTGCCAGCAGCCCCGGGGGAAGCGACACCGGGGAGCTGTTTTTT	CASSPGGSDTGELFF
TRBV6-1	many	TRBJ2-1	-	TGTGCCAGCAGTGTAAACGAGAGGGGTGAGCAGTTCTTC	CASSVNERGEQFF
TRBV18	-	TRBJ2-3	TRBD2	TGTGCCAGCTCACCACGTCGAGCGGGGGCAGATACGCAGTATTTT	CASSPRRAGADTQYF
TRBV4-1	-	TRBJ2-2	TRBD1	TGCGCCAGCAGCGACCGAGACAGGGGTGCCGGGGAGCTGTTTTTT	CASSDRDRGAGELFF
TRBV27	-	TRBJ2-6	-	TGTGCCAGCAGACTAATCTCTGGGGCCAACGTCCTGACTTTC	CASRLISGANVLTF
TRBV6-2/TRBV6-3	many	TRBJ1-1	-	TGTGCCAGCAGTTACTGGGGACCGGAGACTGAAGCTTTCTTT	CASSYWGPETEAFF
TRBV27	many	TRBJ2-1	TRBD1	TGTGCCAGCAGTCAGACAGGGGGAAGTAATGAGCAGTTCTTC	CASSQTGGSNEQFF